The 11 T cell receptor beta chains in this list originate from one sample, sequenced in a study of T cell changes during pregnancy in multiple sclerosis. Repertoires were generated with immunoSEQ multiplex PCR, while TCRdb's copy carries only in-frame clones and drops some. The data contain approximately 130,000 clones, approximately 94% of them singletons. This sample comprised peripheral blood, obtained before pregnancy. All receptors derive from a female donor with multiple sclerosis, enrolled in a pregnancy study.

A single count supports this clone. V usage is TRBV27 and J usage is TRBJ2-7; 9 positions agree with TRBD2. This CDR3 contains 15 residues. V trimming: 5 bases; J trimming: 3 bases; junction bases outside the gene matches: 8. Germline values: CDR1 MNHEY, CDR2 SMNVEV (reference sequence). CDR3: CASSGPGTSIYEQYF. CDR3 bases: TGTGCCAGCAGTGGTCCCGGGACTAGCATCTACGAGCAGTACTTC.

This clone has just one count. The V gene is TRBV5-1, the J gene TRBJ2-1; the match to TRBD1 covers 7 bases. The CDR3 is 16 residues long. With V trimmed by 0 bases and J by 0 bases, 3 bases remained unmatched. The germline V gene encodes CDR1 SGHRS and CDR2 YFSETQ. The CDR3 loop reads CASSLEGTASYNEQFF. The CDR3 coding sequence is TGCGCCAGCAGCTTGGAGGGGACAGCCTCCTACAATGAGCAGTTCTTC.

This chain joins TRBV19 and TRBJ1-4; no definite D call. The CDR3 length is 14 residues. The germline gives CDR1 LNHDA, CDR2 SQIVND (reference sequence). V was cut by 4 bases and J by 5 bases, with 11 bases left in between. CDR3 in amino acids: CASSTRTGNEKLFF. CDR3 DNA: TGTGCCAGTAGTACACGGACGGGGAATGAAAAACTGTTTTTT.

The chain uses TRBV10-2 and TRBJ2-5, with 12 bases aligning to TRBD2. V trimming: 8 bases; J trimming: 6 bases; junction bases outside the gene matches: 10. CDR3 size: 15 residues. Germline V lookup: CDR1 WSHSY, CDR2 SAAADI. CDR3 protein: CASGEASGRAKTQYF. CDR3 bases: TGCGCCAGCGGGGAGGCTAGCGGGAGGGCGAAGACCCAGTACTTC.

Only a few counts were recorded for this clone. V is TRBV5-1 and J is TRBJ2-7, with 9 positions matching TRBD2. The CDR3 sequence is 14 residues long. Losses at the gene ends were 4 bases for V and 7 bases for J; bases not matched to a gene: 9. Per the germline V gene, CDR1 is SGHRS and CDR2 is YFSETQ. This CDR3 is CASSPSAGGPEQYF. The CDR3 DNA is TGCGCCAGCAGCCCGAGCGCGGGAGGGCCGGAGCAGTACTTC.

This chain joins TRBV29-1 and TRBJ1-1, with D possibly matching TRBD1 (6 bases). Germline CDR1 reads SQVTM; CDR2 reads ANQGSEA. V was trimmed by 6 bases and J by 0 bases, leaving 17 bases between them. The CDR3 contains 15 residues. CDR3 amino acids: CSVPTRTAVNTEAFF. Written as DNA, the CDR3 is TGCAGCGTACCCACACGGACAGCCGTGAACACTGAAGCTTTCTTT.

The J gene is TRBJ1-1, the V gene TRBV19; 9 bases line up with TRBD1. The CDR3 runs to 14 residues. With V trimmed by 2 bases and J by 5 bases, 3 bases remained unmatched. Germline V gene sequence: CDR1 LNHDA, CDR2 SQIVND (reference sequence). The CDR3 region has the DNA TGTGCCAGTAGTATAACAGGGGGCGGAACTGAAGCTTTCTTT. Its protein product is CASSITGGGTEAFF.

In its sample, this clone was seen once. V is TRBV28 and J is TRBJ1-6, with D hard to call. The CDR3 is 20 amino acids. Looked up from germline, CDR1 is MDHEN and CDR2 is SYDVKM. The germline V and J ends were trimmed by 4 bases and 5 bases, with 27 bases remaining between them. The CDR3 sequence is CASSSPLAGSRFGDNSPLHF. CDR3 sequence (DNA): TGTGCCAGCAGTTCCCCGCTGGCAGGAAGCAGGTTCGGGGATAATTCACCCCTCCACTTT.

The CDR3 loop reads CASSSAGTYEQYF. The CDR3 DNA reads as TGTGCCAGCAGTTCCGCCGGGACCTACGAGCAGTACTTC. The chain has TRBV6-5 and TRBJ2-7, with D possibly TRBD2 on 5 matching bases. V was clipped by 4 bases and J by 2 bases, with 9 bases between them. Germline V gene data show CDR1 as MNHEY and CDR2 as SVGAGI. This CDR3 comprises 13 residues.

The chain uses TRBV16 and TRBJ2-7, with a possible D match to TRBD2 (6 bases). Germline CDR1 reads KGHSY; CDR2 reads FQNENV. V was pared by 4 bases and J by 3 bases, with 7 bases between. The CDR3 sequence is 12 residues long. The CDR3 spells CASSRGDYEQYF. CDR3 nucleotide sequence: TGTGCCAGCAGCCGGGGGGACTACGAGCAGTACTTC.

A word on this clone: A read error may produce the germline difference seen at one junction end. The chain has TRBV19 and TRBJ2-3; D is ambiguous. This CDR3 spans 12 amino acids. Germline V gene lookup returns CDR1 LNHDA and CDR2 SQIVND (reference sequence). The CDR3 sequence is CASSIAADTQYF. The CDR3 DNA reads as TGTGCCAGTAGCATAGCAGCAGATACGCAGTATTTT. Full variable domain (rest looked up from reference TRBV19 and TRBJ2-3): DGGITQSPKYLFRKEGQNVTLSCEQNLNHDAMYWYRQDPGQGLRLIYYSQIVNDFQKGDIAEGYSVSREKKESFPLTVTSAQKNPTAFYLCASSIAADTQYFGPGTRLTVL.